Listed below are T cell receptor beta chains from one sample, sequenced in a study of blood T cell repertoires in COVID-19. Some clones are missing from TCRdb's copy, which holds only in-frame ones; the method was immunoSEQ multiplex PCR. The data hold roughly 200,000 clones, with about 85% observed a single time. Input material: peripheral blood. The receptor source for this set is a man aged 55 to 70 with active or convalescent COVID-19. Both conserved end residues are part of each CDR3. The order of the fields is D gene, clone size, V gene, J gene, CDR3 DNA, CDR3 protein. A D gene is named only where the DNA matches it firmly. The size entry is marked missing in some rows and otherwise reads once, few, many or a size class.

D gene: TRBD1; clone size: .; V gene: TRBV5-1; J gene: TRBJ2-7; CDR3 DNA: TGCGCCAGCAGCATAAGTCCGGGACAGGGGGGCGAGCAGTACTTC; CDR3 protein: CASSISPGQGGEQYF
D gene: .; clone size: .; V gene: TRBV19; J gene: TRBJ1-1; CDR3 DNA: TGTGCCAGTAGTACTAGGACACCTGAAGCTTTCTTT; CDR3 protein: CASSTRTPEAFF
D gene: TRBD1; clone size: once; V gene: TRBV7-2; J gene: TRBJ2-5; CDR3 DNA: TGTGCCAGCAGCTTAAGTATGGCAGGGGGAAAGACCCAGTACTTC; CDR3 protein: CASSLSMAGGKTQYF
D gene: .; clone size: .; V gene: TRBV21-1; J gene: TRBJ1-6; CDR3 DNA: TGTGCCAGCAGCAAAGTAGGGGTGCGTGCTTCACCCCTCCACTTT; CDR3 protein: CASSKVGVRASPLHF
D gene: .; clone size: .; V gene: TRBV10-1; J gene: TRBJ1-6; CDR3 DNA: TGCGCCAGCAGACCGGACGGGAGGCATTCACCCCTCCACTTT; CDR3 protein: CASRPDGRHSPLHF
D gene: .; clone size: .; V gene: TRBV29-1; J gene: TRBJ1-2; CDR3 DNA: TGCAGCGTTGAAGGTTCAAAATTAGGAGCTAACTATGGCTACACCTTC; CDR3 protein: CSVEGSKLGANYGYTF
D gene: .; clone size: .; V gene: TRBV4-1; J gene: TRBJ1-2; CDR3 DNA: TGCGCCAGCAGCCAAGATGGGGCCGGGCCAGGCTATGGCTACACCTTC; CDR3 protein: CASSQDGAGPGYGYTF
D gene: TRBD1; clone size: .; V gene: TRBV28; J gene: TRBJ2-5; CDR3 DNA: TGTGCCAGCAGTTTGAAGGGGGGACAGGGACGGGAGACCCAGTACTTC; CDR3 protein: CASSLKGGQGRETQYF
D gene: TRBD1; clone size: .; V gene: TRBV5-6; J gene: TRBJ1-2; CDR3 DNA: TGTGCCAGCAGCTTGTGGCAGGGGGGTGGCTACACCTTC; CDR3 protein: CASSLWQGGGYTF
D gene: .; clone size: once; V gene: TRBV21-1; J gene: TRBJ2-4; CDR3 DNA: TGTGCCACCTCCGGTCGTAGGGGTAAGAACATTCAGTACTTC; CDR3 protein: CATSGRRGKNIQYF
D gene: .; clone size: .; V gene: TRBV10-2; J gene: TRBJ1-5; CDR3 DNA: TGCGCCTCCGGACAGAGCAATCAGCCCCAGCATTTT; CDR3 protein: CASGQSNQPQHF
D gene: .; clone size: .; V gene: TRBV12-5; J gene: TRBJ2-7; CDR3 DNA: TGTGCTAGTGGTTTTACGGGGAGTTCCTACGAGCAGTACTTC; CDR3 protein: CASGFTGSSYEQYF
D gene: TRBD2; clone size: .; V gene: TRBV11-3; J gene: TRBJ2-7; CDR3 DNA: TGTGCCAGCAGCCTAGGGACTAGCGGGTCTAACGAGCAGTACTTC; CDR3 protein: CASSLGTSGSNEQYF
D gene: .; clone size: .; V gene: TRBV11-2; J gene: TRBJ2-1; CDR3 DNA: TGTGCCAGCAGCTTAGAGGGCCCGAGCTCCTACAATGAGCAGTTCTTC; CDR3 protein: CASSLEGPSSYNEQFF
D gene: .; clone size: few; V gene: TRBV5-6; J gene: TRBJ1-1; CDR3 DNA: TGTGCCAGCAGCGTGCGGACACCGAACACTGAAGCTTTCTTT; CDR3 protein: CASSVRTPNTEAFF
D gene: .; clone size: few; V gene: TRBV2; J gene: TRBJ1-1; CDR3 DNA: TGTGCCAGCAGACCACCGACCCGGGGGGACACTGAAGCTTTCTTT; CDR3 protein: CASRPPTRGDTEAFF
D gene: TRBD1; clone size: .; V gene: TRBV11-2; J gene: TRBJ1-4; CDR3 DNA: TGTGCCAGCAGCTTCACAGGGGGCAATGAAAAACTGTTTTTT; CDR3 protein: CASSFTGGNEKLFF
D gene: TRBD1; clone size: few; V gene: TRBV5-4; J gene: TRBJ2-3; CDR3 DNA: TGTGCCAGCAGACCGGGACAGGGATCCGATACGCAGTATTTT; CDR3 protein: CASRPGQGSDTQYF
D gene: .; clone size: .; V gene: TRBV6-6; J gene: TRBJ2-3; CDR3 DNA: TGTGCCAGCAGTCGTCTAGGGACTCAGACTAGCACAGATACGCAGTATTTT; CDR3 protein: CASSRLGTQTSTDTQYF
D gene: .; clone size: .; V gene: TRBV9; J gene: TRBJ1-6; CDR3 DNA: TGTGCCAGCAGCGTACAAGGGGTCCCCAATTCACCCCTCCACTTT; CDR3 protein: CASSVQGVPNSPLHF
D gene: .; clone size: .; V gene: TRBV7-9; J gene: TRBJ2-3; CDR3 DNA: TGTGCCAGCAGCTTAGAAACTATTCGCGGGGCGCAGTATTTT; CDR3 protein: CASSLETIRGAQYF
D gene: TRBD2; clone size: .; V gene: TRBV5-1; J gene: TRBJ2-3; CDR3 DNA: TGCGCCAGCAGCTCCGGGACTAGCGGCTTCAGGGGCACAGATACGCAGTATTTT; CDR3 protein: CASSSGTSGFRGTDTQYF
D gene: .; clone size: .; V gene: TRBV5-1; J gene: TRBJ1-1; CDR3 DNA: TGCGCCAGCAGTTACTCTGGGGGGGCCGAGATTAACACTGAAGCTTTCTTT; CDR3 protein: CASSYSGGAEINTEAFF
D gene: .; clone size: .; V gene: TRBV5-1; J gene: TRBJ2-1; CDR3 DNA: TGCGCCAGCACAAAGCAGGGGCTAGACAATGAGCAGTTCTTC; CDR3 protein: CASTKQGLDNEQFF
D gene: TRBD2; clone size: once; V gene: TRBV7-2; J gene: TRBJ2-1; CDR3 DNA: TGTGCCAGCAGCTTAGGGACTAGCGGGGGGACCCAGTTCTTC; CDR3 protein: CASSLGTSGGTQFF
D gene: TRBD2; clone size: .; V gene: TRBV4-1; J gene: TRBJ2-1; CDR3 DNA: TGCGCCAGCAGCCAAGATCTCCGGGGGGGGCACAATGAGCAGTTCTTC; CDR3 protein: CASSQDLRGGHNEQFF
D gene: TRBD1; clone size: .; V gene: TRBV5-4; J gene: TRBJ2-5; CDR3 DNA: TGTGCCAGCAGCTTGGCGGGACAGGGCCAAGAGACCCAGTACTTC; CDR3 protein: CASSLAGQGQETQYF
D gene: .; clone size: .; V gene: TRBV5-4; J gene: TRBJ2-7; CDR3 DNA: TGTGCCAGCAGCTTGGGCCGCCAGGGTGATTACGAGCAGTACTTC; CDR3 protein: CASSLGRQGDYEQYF
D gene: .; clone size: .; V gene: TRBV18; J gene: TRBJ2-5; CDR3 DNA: TGTGCCAGCTCACTAACAGGGAAAGAGACCCAGTACTTC; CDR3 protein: CASSLTGKETQYF
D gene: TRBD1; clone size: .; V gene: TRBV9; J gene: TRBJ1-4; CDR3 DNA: TGTGCCAGCAGCGTAGGACAGGGCTATGAAAAACTGTTTTTT; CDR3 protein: CASSVGQGYEKLFF
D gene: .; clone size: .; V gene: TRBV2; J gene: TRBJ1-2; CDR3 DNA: TGTGCCAGCAGCCGGGACTCTATGGGCTATGGCTACACCTTC; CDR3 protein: CASSRDSMGYGYTF
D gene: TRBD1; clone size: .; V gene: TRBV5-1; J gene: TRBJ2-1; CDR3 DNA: TGCGCCAGCAGCACACAGGGGGCGGCCTACAATGAGCAGTTCTTC; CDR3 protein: CASSTQGAAYNEQFF
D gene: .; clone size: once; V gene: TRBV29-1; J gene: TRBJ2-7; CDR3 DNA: TGCAGCGTTGGGGGCAGCCTTAACTACGAGCAGTACTTC; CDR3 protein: CSVGGSLNYEQYF
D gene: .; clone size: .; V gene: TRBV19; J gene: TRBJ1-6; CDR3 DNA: TGTGCCAGAAAAACAGGGACGGGCTCACCCCTCCACTTT; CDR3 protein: CARKTGTGSPLHF
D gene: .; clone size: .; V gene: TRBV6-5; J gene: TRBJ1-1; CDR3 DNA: TGTGCCAGCATTATCCTAAACACTGAAGCTTTCTTT; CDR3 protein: CASIILNTEAFF
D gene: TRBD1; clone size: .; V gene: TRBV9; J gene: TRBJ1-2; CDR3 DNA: TGTGCCAGCAGCGCGGACAGGGGATACTCGAGAGGCTACACCTTC; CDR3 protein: CASSADRGYSRGYTF
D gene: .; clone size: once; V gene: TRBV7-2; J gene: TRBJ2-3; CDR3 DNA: TGTGCCAGCAGCTTAGGACAGAGCACAGATACGCAGTATTTT; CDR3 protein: CASSLGQSTDTQYF
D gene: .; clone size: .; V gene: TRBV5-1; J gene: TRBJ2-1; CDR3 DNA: TGCGCCAGCAGCCCCCTTGCCCCAGGCAATGAGCAGTTCTTC; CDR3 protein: CASSPLAPGNEQFF
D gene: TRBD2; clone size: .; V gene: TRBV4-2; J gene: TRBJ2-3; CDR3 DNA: TGTGCCAGCAGCCAAGATACCCCTCTAGCGGGGGGGACAGATACGCAGTATTTT; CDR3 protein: CASSQDTPLAGGTDTQYF
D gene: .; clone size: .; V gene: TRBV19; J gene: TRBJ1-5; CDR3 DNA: TGTGCCAGTAGTATAAGAGACAGTTCCTTTAGCAATCAGCCCCAGCATTTT; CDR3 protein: CASSIRDSSFSNQPQHF
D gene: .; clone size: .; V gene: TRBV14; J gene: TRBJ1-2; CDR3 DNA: TGTGCCAGCAGCCAATTGACAGCCGCCCCAAATGGCTACACCTTC; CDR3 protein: CASSQLTAAPNGYTF
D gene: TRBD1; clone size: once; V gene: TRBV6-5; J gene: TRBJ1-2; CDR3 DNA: TGTGCCAGCAGTTACGGGACAGGGGGCTGGGGATGGGGCTACACCTTC; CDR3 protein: CASSYGTGGWGWGYTF
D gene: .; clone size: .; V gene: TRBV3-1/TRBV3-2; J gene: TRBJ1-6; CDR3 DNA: TGTGCCAGCAGTGGTTTCGGTAATTCACCCCTCCACTTT; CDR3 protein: CASSGFGNSPLHF
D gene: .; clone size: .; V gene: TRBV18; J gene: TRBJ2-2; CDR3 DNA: TGTGCCTTCACAGGGACGAGCACCGGGGAGCTGTTTTTT; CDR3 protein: CAFTGTSTGELFF
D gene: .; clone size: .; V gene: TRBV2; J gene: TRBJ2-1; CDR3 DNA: TGTGCCAGCAGTGAATATCAGGGATACAATGAGCAGTTCTTC; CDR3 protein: CASSEYQGYNEQFF
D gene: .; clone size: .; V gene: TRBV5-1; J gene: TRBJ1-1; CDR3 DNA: TGCGCCAGCAGGCAGGACAGGAACACTGAAGCTTTCTTT; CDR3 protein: CASRQDRNTEAFF
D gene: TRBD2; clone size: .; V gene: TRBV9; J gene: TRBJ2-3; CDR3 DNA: TGTGCCAGCAGCGTAGCACTAGCGGCGACAGATACGCAGTATTTT; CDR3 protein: CASSVALAATDTQYF
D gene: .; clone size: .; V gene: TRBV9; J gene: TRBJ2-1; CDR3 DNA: TGTGCCAGCAGCCCCACGTGGGGGGCCTACAATGAGCAGTTCTTC; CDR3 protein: CASSPTWGAYNEQFF
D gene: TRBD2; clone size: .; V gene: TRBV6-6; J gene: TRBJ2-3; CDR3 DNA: TGTGCCAGCAGTTACTCGAGTCTAGCGTCGGGTGGGGGGGATTTT; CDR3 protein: CASSYSSLASGGGDF
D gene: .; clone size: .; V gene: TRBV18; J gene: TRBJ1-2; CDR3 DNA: TGTGCCAGCTCACCGGGGGGGCAAGACTATGGCTACACCTTC; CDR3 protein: CASSPGGQDYGYTF